This T cell receptor beta chain was sequenced in a study of Ad26.COV2.S vaccination and SARS-CoV-2 variants. Across the study: Intramuscular Ad26.COV2.S at 5x10^10 or 1x10^11 viral particles.

Libraries were prepared by immunoSEQ multiplex PCR; TCRdb keeps only in-frame clonotypes and omits some of them. The repertoire holds some 410,000 clones, with 80% to 95% as singletons. The CDR3 totals 15 residues. Per the germline V gene, CDR1 is MNHEY and CDR2 is SVGAGI. Trimming removed 0 bases from V and 7 bases from J, with 10 bases in between. Treatment indicated: 19 received Ad26.COV2.S at low or high dose, single or two shots; roughly five received placebo; per-sample allocation not given. Repertoires come from day 63 after the first vaccine or placebo injection. An 18-55-year-old adult in Boston served as donor.

This sequence joins TRBV6-5 and TRBJ1-6; D not resolved. The sequencing used peripheral blood, collected in a trial of Ad26.COV2.S vaccine versus placebo. The clonotype originates from a person between 18 and 65 years old who received the Ad26.COV2.S COVID-19 vaccine or a placebo. CDR3: CASSYSPGKNSPLHF. CDR3 nucleotide sequence: TGTGCCAGCAGTTACTCGCCGGGGAAAAATTCACCCCTCCACTTT.